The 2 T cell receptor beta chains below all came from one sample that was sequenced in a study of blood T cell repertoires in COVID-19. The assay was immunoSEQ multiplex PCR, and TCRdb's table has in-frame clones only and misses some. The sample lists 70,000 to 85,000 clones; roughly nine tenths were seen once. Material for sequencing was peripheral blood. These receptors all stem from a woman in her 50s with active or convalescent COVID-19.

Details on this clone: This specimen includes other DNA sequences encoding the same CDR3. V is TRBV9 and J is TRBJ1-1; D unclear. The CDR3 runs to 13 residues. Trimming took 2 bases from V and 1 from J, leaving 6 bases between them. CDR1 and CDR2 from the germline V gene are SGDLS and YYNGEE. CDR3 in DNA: TGTGCCAGCAGCGTGGCGGGGAACACTGAAGCTTTCTTT. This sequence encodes CASSVAGNTEAFF. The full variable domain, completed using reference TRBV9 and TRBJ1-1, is DSGVTQTPKHLITATGQRVTLRCSPRSGDLSVYWYQQSLDQGLQFLIQYYNGEERAKGNILERFSAQQFPDLHSELNLSSLELGDSALYFCASSVAGNTEAFFGQGTRLTVV.

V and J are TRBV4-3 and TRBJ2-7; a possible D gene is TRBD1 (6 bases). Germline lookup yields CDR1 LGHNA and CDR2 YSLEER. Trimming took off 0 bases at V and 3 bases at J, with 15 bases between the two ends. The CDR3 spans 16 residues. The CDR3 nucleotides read TGCGCCAGCAGCCAAGACCCTACAGGGATCGGCTACGAGCAGTACTTC. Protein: CASSQDPTGIGYEQYF.